This T cell receptor beta chain was identified during a study of blood T cells in healthy people across ages. This clonotype was recorded a few times. Its antigen remains unidentified. General study results and limits: Calculation of diversity from one million T cells yielded estimates considered to be underestimates.

Germline CDR1 is DFQATT and CDR2 is SNEGSKA (reference sequence). The CDR3 loop spans 16 amino acids. Trimming shortened V by 0 bases and J by 0 bases, and 9 bases separated the two germline ends. With a J-beta primer mix and a sample-barcoded 5' primer, a second PCR ran roughly 6 to 11 cycles. One entry per CDR3 protein results from TCRdb running MiXCR on the 5' RACE reads. The table has some 1.5 million distinct CDR3 sequences, 28% seen once. Sequenced sample: blood. This chain links TRBV20-1 with TRBJ2-6; TRBD2 might be the D (6 bases). This sequence was found in a woman aged 25-40 years in good health. The DNA for the CDR3 is TGCAGTGCTAGAGAGGGTAGCGGCTCTGGGGCCAACGTCCTGACTTTC. The encoded protein is CSAREGSGSGANVLTF.